The 26 T cell receptor beta chains below were found in one sample sequenced in a study of T cell repertoires in cytomegalovirus infection. TCRdb used MiXCR to reprocess the reads, holding one entry per CDR3 protein. The repertoire consists of under 850,000 distinct CDR3 sequences, with under 40% occurring once and the leading ten covering 2.5% to 3%. Sequenced sample: PBMCs. These receptors were taken from a human donor in good health (CMV status not recorded). Some clones in this sample may be carry-over from other donors' samples.

This clonotype was counted many times. V and J are TRBV7-8 and TRBJ1-1; TRBD1 might be the D (5 bases). Between the trimmed V and J ends, which lost 1 base and 0 bases, there was a span of 9 bases. The CDR3 sequence is 15 residues long. The germline V gene encodes CDR1 SGHVS and CDR2 FQNEAQ. This CDR3 is CASSLDEGMNTEAFF. DNA for the CDR3: TGTGCCAGCAGCTTAGATGAGGGGATGAACACTGAAGCTTTCTTT.

This clonotype was found a few times. This chain connects TRBV7-3 to TRBJ1-2; a weak D match, TRBD1 (6 bases). Germline assignment: CDR1 SGHTA and CDR2 FQGTGA. The V end lost 5 bases, the J end lost 4 bases, and 17 bases lay between the germline ends. The CDR3 is made up of 15 amino acids. CDR3 sequence (DNA): TGTGCCAGCAGCCGCCCCATGACAGGCGTCTATGGCTACACCTTC. As protein: CASSRPMTGVYGYTF.

This chain connects TRBV3-1 to TRBJ2-3, with 11 bases matching TRBD2. The CDR3 runs 17 residues. Losses at the gene ends were 5 bases for V and 2 bases for J; bases not matched to a gene: 9. In germline, CDR1 is LGHDT, CDR2 YNNKEL (reference sequence). The CDR3 loop reads CASSLAGGPRDTDTQYF. As DNA, the CDR3 is TGTGCCAGCAGCTTAGCGGGAGGGCCCCGTGACACAGATACGCAGTATTTT.

The rearrangement joins TRBV11-2 to TRBJ2-3, with a possible D match to TRBD1 (5 bases). The CDR3 is 14 residues long. Deletions cut 6 bases from V and 1 base from J, with 11 bases between. The V gene's germline CDR1 is SGHAT and CDR2 FQNNGV. The CDR3 reads CASRGEAGTDTQYF. The DNA of the CDR3 is TGTGCCAGCAGAGGGGAAGCTGGCACAGATACGCAGTATTTT.

This chain links TRBV20-1 with TRBJ2-7; the D is unclear. Germline V gives CDR1 DFQATT, CDR2 SNEGSKA (reference sequence). V lost 3 bases, J lost 2 bases, and 14 bases lay in between. The CDR3 runs to 14 residues. The CDR3 is CSASRAGRTYEQYF. The DNA of the CDR3 is TGCAGTGCTAGTAGGGCAGGTCGGACCTACGAGCAGTACTTC.

The J gene is TRBJ1-3, the V gene TRBV10-3; TRBD1 matches 8 bases. Germline V gene sequence: CDR1 ENHRY, CDR2 SYGVKD. The CDR3 length is 14 residues. With 5 bases clipped from V and 8 bases from J, the junction kept 8 bases outside the gene matches. The CDR3 spells CAISPGQALDTIYF. As DNA, the CDR3 is TGTGCCATCAGTCCGGGACAGGCCCTAGACACCATATATTTT.

This clonotype appeared a few times. The V gene is TRBV19, the J gene TRBJ1-2; 7 bases fit TRBD1. From germline, CDR1 is LNHDA and CDR2 SQIVND (reference sequence). V shed 3 bases and J 7 bases; nucleotides not matched to a gene: 8. The CDR3 covers 14 residues. CDR3 DNA: TGTGCCAGTAGTATGTCCGACAGGGCCGGTGGCTACACCTTC. Its protein product is CASSMSDRAGGYTF.

The sample holds a few counts of this clonotype. The chain combines TRBV6-1 with TRBJ1-1; 7 bases fit TRBD1. V shed 1 base and J 4 bases; nucleotides not matched to a gene: 0. This CDR3 has 13 residues. Germline V lookup: CDR1 MNHNS, CDR2 SASEGT. CDR3 loop: CASSEDRGTEAFF. The CDR3 DNA follows: TGTGCCAGCAGTGAAGACAGGGGCACTGAAGCTTTCTTT.

This clonotype was observed a handful of times. CDR3 bases: TGTGCCAGTAGTATAGGGGGCAGGGGGCTCTACAATGAGCAGTTCTTC. This codes for CASSIGGRGLYNEQFF. The rearrangement uses TRBV19 and TRBJ2-1, with 8 bases lining up with TRBD1. Germline CDR1 LNHDA, CDR2 SQIVND (reference sequence). The V and J ends lost 1 base and 3 bases, in that order; junction bases with no gene match: 5. The CDR3 runs to 16 residues.

This clonotype was seen a few times. CDR3 loop: CASSLTSGSDEQFF. CDR3 bases: TGTGCCAGCAGCTTAACTAGCGGGAGCGATGAGCAGTTCTTC. The chain recombines TRBV7-6 with TRBJ2-1; TRBD2 aligns across 11 bases. Germline CDR1 reads SGHVS; CDR2 reads FNYEAQ. The V and J ends lost 2 bases and 8 bases, in that order; junction bases with no gene match: 2. The CDR3 contains 14 residues.

This clonotype was seen a few times. The chain joins TRBV7-6 to TRBJ2-1; 15 bases map to TRBD2. This CDR3 has 18 amino acids. V dropped 5 bases and J dropped 7; count of bases not matched to a gene: 12. CDR1 is SGHVS and CDR2 is FNYEAQ in the germline V gene. Here the CDR3 reads CASSHGLAGGGLGNEQFF. The CDR3 DNA follows: TGTGCCAGCAGCCACGGACTAGCGGGAGGGGGTCTGGGAAATGAGCAGTTCTTC.

This clonotype was recorded a few times. The gene calls are TRBV7-8 and TRBJ1-5; D is unresolved. Trimming removed 3 bases from V and 6 bases from J, with 9 bases in between. This CDR3 has 13 amino acids. Germline-derived CDR1 and CDR2 are SGHVS and FQNEAQ. The CDR3 DNA sequence: TGTGCCAGCAGCTTGGATCTGAGTCAGCCCCAGCATTTT. Translating it yields CASSLDLSQPQHF.

The CDR3 nucleotides are TGTGCCAGCAGTTACGTTCCTATGGGACATTATGGCTACACCTTC. It yields the protein CASSYVPMGHYGYTF. This chain uses TRBV6-5 with TRBJ1-2; the D gene is possibly TRBD1 (6 bases). V lost 2 bases and J 5 bases, leaving 15 bases between the germline ends. Germline CDR1 MNHEY, CDR2 SVGAGI. CDR3 length equals 15 residues.

This sequence joins TRBV6-2 or TRBV6-3 and TRBJ1-1; D remains unclear. Per the germline V gene, CDR1 is MNHEY and CDR2 is SVGEGT. V was cut by 2 bases and J by 2 bases, with 12 bases left in between. The CDR3 extends over 15 amino acids. This CDR3 reads CASSYLRQLNTEAFF. The CDR3 DNA sequence: TGTGCCAGCAGTTACCTTCGGCAGTTAAACACTGAAGCTTTCTTT.

The chain links TRBV29-1 to TRBJ2-7; possible D gene TRBD1, 6 bases. Trimming removed 6 bases from V and 2 bases from J, with 14 bases in between. Germline CDR1 and CDR2: SQVTM and ANQGSEA. The CDR3 loop spans 13 amino acids. CDR3 residues: CSVARGNPYEQYF. The DNA for the CDR3 is TGCAGCGTAGCCAGGGGTAATCCCTACGAGCAGTACTTC.

The rearrangement joins TRBV11-1 to TRBJ2-1; D is ambiguous. V gave up 3 bases and J gave up 4 bases, with 13 bases separating them. Germline V lookup: CDR1 SGHAT, CDR2 FQDESV (reference sequence). The CDR3 length is 15 residues. The CDR3 nucleotides are TGTGCCAGCAGCTTGTCCCTCCTCGGGTACAATGAGCAGTTCTTC. Its translation: CASSLSLLGYNEQFF.

This clonotype was observed at least ten times. The chain uses TRBV7-2 and TRBJ1-3; D is uncertain. V gave up 4 bases and J gave up 0 bases, with 10 bases separating them. The germline CDR1 and CDR2 sequences are SGHTA and FQGNSA. The CDR3 has 15 amino acids. The CDR3 sequence: CASSSRTLSGNTIYF. The CDR3 bases are TGTGCCAGCAGCTCAAGAACCCTCTCTGGAAACACCATATATTTT.

The chain uses TRBV7-6 and TRBJ2-3; possibly TRBD2 for D (5 bases). Germline-derived CDR1 and CDR2 are SGHVS and FNYEAQ. The CDR3 length is 15 residues. V lost 5 bases, J lost 1 base, and 13 bases lay in between. The DNA for the CDR3 is TGTGCCAGCAGCCCCGGAGGTGGAGGCACAGATACGCAGTATTTT. This translates into CASSPGGGGTDTQYF.

J is TRBJ2-5 and V is TRBV7-2; the D gene could be TRBD1 or TRBD2 (6 bases each). Trimming stripped 5 bases from V and 2 bases from J, with 12 bases between. Germline V lookup: CDR1 SGHTA, CDR2 FQGNSA. This CDR3 region has 14 residues. CDR3 protein: CASSPPGAQETQYF. The CDR3 coding sequence is TGTGCCAGCAGCCCCCCGGGGGCGCAAGAGACCCAGTACTTC. Together with reference TRBV7-2 and TRBJ2-5, the CDR3 gives the full variable domain: GAGVSQSPSNKVTEKGKDVELRCDPISGHTALYWYRQSLGQGLEFLIYFQGNSAPDKSGLPSDRFSAERTGGSVSTLTIQRTQQEDSAVYLCASSPPGAQETQYFGPGTRLLVL.

The V and J genes are TRBV28 and TRBJ1-2; TRBD1 aligns across 10 bases. Germline-derived CDR1 and CDR2 are MDHEN and SYDVKM. J gave up 7 bases and V 6 bases, and 11 bases lay outside the gene matches. The CDR3 has 15 residues. The CDR3 protein is CASSLSDRGYGGYTF. The CDR3 region has the DNA TGTGCCAGCAGCCTTTCGGACAGGGGGTATGGTGGCTACACCTTC.

The chain links TRBV2 to TRBJ1-1; D not certain. CDR1 and CDR2 from the germline V gene are SNHLY and FYNNEI. The CDR3 is made up of 14 amino acids. Trimming removed 1 base from V and 3 bases from J, with 9 bases in between. The CDR3 sequence: CASSEGGGYTEAFF. The CDR3 nucleotides are TGTGCCAGCAGTGAAGGGGGAGGGTACACTGAAGCTTTCTTT.

This clonotype was seen a few times. The gene calls are TRBV11-1 and TRBJ2-2; TRBD2 is a possible D gene (5 bases). Trimming shortened V by 4 bases and J by 0 bases, and 12 bases separated the two germline ends. CDR1 is SGHAT, CDR2 FQDESV, per germline (reference sequence). The CDR3 consists of 16 residues. The CDR3 sequence is CASSSPGSANTGELFF. The CDR3 DNA is TGTGCCAGCAGCTCACCGGGATCGGCGAACACCGGGGAGCTGTTTTTT. The entire variable domain, with the rest obtained from reference TRBV11-1 and TRBJ2-2, is as follows: EAEVAQSPRYKITEKSQAVAFWCDPISGHATLYWYRQILGQGPELLVQFQDESVVDDSQLPKDRFSAERLKGVDSTLKIQPAELGDSAMYLCASSSPGSANTGELFFGEGSRLTVL.

This sequence joins TRBV20-1 and TRBJ2-2; maybe TRBD2 (6 bases). Per the germline V gene, CDR1 is DFQATT and CDR2 is SNEGSKA (reference sequence). The CDR3 contains 14 residues. V dropped 1 base and J dropped 4 bases, with 10 bases sitting between them. CDR3 loop: CSARARGSTGELFF. The CDR3 bases are TGCAGTGCTAGAGCGCGGGGAAGCACCGGGGAGCTGTTTTTT.

This clonotype was seen many times. The chain is built from TRBV7-6 and TRBJ1-4; 7 nucleotides agree with TRBD1. This CDR3 is built from 15 residues. V dropped 5 bases and J dropped 4; count of bases not matched to a gene: 7. From germline, CDR1 is SGHVS and CDR2 FNYEAQ. Here the CDR3 reads CASSPRQGLNEKLFF. CDR3 sequence (DNA): TGTGCCAGCAGCCCACGACAGGGACTTAATGAAAAACTGTTTTTT.

There are a few counts of this clonotype. The gene calls are TRBV6-1 and TRBJ2-1; TRBD2 is a possible D gene (5 bases). CDR1 and CDR2 from the germline V gene are MNHNS and SASEGT. The CDR3 loop spans 12 amino acids. V lost 5 bases, J lost 15 bases, and 17 bases lay in between. For the CDR3, the DNA is TGTGCCAGCAGTCCCTTTCCGGGAAAGGTGTTCTTC. It codes for CASSPFPGKVFF.

The CDR3 bases are TGTGCCTGGAGTACCCAAGGGTCGGGAGAAAAACTGTTTTTT. This gives the protein CAWSTQGSGEKLFF. This rearrangement joins TRBV30 to TRBJ1-4; D uncertain. Germline lookup yields CDR1 GTSNPN and CDR2 SVGIG (reference sequence). This CDR3 contains 14 residues. Trimming cost V 2 bases and J 8 bases, with 15 bases left between them.